This T cell receptor beta chain was captured in a study of blood T cell repertoires in COVID-19. Background on the study: Some COVID-19 samples were acute and others convalescent; all came from the United States, Italy and Spain. PBMCs, B-cell-depleted T cells, or T cells were the source of the cDNA or gDNA that made up the material.

CDR1 KGHDR and CDR2 SFDVKD come from the germline V gene. The CDR3 is 15 residues long. V was pared by 9 bases and J by 0 bases, with 13 bases between. One Seattle source followed patients from active infection through their disease course. Clones were read by immunoSEQ multiplex PCR, and TCRdb kept only the in-frame ones, dropping some. The sample comprises some 150,000 clones, 84% of which are singletons, and roughly 15% rests with the top ten. Sequenced input: peripheral blood. This receptor was identified in a woman in her 70s with COVID-19, enrolled during active disease. V gene TRBV24-1 combines with J gene TRBJ2-2; D remains ambiguous. The CDR3 sequence is CATSPRTSNTGELFF. In DNA form, the CDR3 reads TGTGCCACCTCCCCGAGAACCTCGAACACCGGGGAGCTGTTTTTT.